One and the same sample provided the 17 T cell receptor beta chains below, sequenced in a study of vaccination and CD4 T cells after COVID-19. At the Johns Hopkins FTIC core, DNA taken from cultured CD4+ T cells was sequenced by way of the Oncomine TCR Beta short-read assay. A single record per CDR3 protein comes from TCRdb applying MiXCR to the PCR reads. The profile shows around 13,000 distinct CDR3 sequences, 24% of them singletons. No antigen has been identified for these receptors. Treatment meaning: approximately nine-day PBMC culture with coronavirus spike peptide pools or control peptides (ViraFEST assay). The starting material was CD4+ T cells from blood, cultured in vitro, obtained after SARS-CoV-2 vaccination. The source is a human donor who had recovered from COVID-19.

This sequence joins TRBV28 and TRBJ1-1, with D maybe TRBD1 (5 bases). Germline CDR1 reads MDHEN; CDR2 reads SYDVKM. V was trimmed by 7 bases and J by 2 bases, leaving 14 bases between them. The CDR3 spans 14 residues. CDR3 in amino acids: CASTLGGDNTEAFF. The CDR3 region has the DNA TGTGCCAGCACCCTGGGGGGAGATAACACTGAAGCTTTCTTT.

The table lists this clonotype with a few counts. The rearrangement joins TRBV7-2 to TRBJ2-3; 12 bases map to TRBD2. The CDR3 runs 18 residues. From germline, CDR1 is SGHTA and CDR2 FQGNSA. V lost 4 bases to trimming and J lost 0 bases; unmatched junction nucleotides: 8. CDR3 DNA: TGTGCCAGCAGCTCCCGTACTAGCGGGAGGACTAGCACAGATACGCAGTATTTT. Protein sequence: CASSSRTSGRTSTDTQYF.

The chain couples TRBV20-1 to TRBJ2-1, with 11 positions matching TRBD2. V lost 6 bases, J lost 0 bases, and 13 bases stayed unmatched. This CDR3 region has 18 residues. CDR1 and CDR2 (germline): DFQATT, SNEGSKA (reference sequence). CDR3 sequence reads: CSAPKLAGDWSSYNEQFF. CDR3 nucleotide sequence: TGCAGTGCGCCGAAACTAGCGGGAGACTGGAGCTCCTACAATGAGCAGTTCTTC.

This clonotype is a singleton in its sample. The chain links TRBV7-9 to TRBJ2-2; D gene uncertain. V was trimmed by 8 bases and J by 8 bases, leaving 18 bases between them. The CDR3 totals 14 residues. Germline V gene lookup returns CDR1 SEHNR and CDR2 FQNEAQ (reference sequence). Written as DNA, the CDR3 is TGTGCCAGCGTGCTGCAGGCTCGAGCTGGGGAGCTGTTTTTT. Amino acid sequence: CASVLQARAGELFF.

This rearrangement joins TRBV27 to TRBJ2-7, with a possible D match to TRBD1 (6 bases). Germline assignment: CDR1 MNHEY and CDR2 SMNVEV (reference sequence). The CDR3 sequence is 15 residues long. V lost 8 bases and J lost 4, with 21 bases in between. The CDR3: CASGATSGVSYEQYF. CDR3 coding DNA: TGTGCCAGCGGCGCGACATCAGGGGTTTCGTACGAGCAGTACTTC.

The chain uses TRBV10-1 and TRBJ2-1; 10 bases match TRBD2. J gave up 7 bases and V 3 bases, and 6 bases lay outside the gene matches. Looked up from germline, CDR1 is WNHNN and CDR2 is SYGVQD (reference sequence). This CDR3 is 15 amino acids long. The CDR3 here is CASSESGTSANEQFF. The CDR3 DNA is TGCGCCAGCAGTGAATCCGGGACTAGCGCGAATGAGCAGTTCTTC.

V gene TRBV12-3 or TRBV12-4 combines with J gene TRBJ2-4; 9 nucleotides match TRBD1. The CDR3 spans 15 residues. V shed 3 bases and J 6 bases; nucleotides not matched to a gene: 6. CDR3 sequence: CASSFGDRVGNIQYF. The CDR3 nucleotides are TGTGCCAGCAGTTTTGGGGACAGGGTGGGAAACATTCAGTACTTC.

This clonotype was counted a single time. A much larger clone is a single base away; this may be a read error. No conserved phenylalanine or tryptophan is present at the end of the CDR3, so a read error is the likely explanation. This CDR3 is CSARDSGTDTQYY. The DNA for the CDR3 is TGCAGTGCTCGAGATAGCGGCACAGATACGCAGTATTAT. The chain links TRBV20-1 to TRBJ2-3, with a weak D call TRBD2 (5 bases). The CDR3 sequence is 13 residues long. The germline CDR1 and CDR2 sequences are DFQATT and SNEGSKA (reference sequence).

This chain joins TRBV12-3 or TRBV12-4 and TRBJ2-2; D not certain. Trimming took off 5 bases at V and 6 bases at J, with 10 bases between the two ends. CDR3 length: 13 amino acids. In DNA form, the CDR3 reads TGTGCCAGCAGTCCCCAGGAAGCCGGGGAGCTGTTTTTT. It is translated as CASSPQEAGELFF.

This rearrangement joins TRBV27 to TRBJ2-7; D unclear. The CDR3 is 15 amino acids. V was clipped by 2 bases and J by 2 bases, with 13 bases between them. Germline lookup yields CDR1 MNHEY and CDR2 SMNVEV (reference sequence). CDR3 loop: CASSLKDPGPYEQYF. The CDR3 region has the DNA TGTGCCAGCAGTTTAAAGGACCCGGGCCCCTACGAGCAGTACTTC.

The V and J genes are TRBV29-1 and TRBJ2-5; D unresolved. The V end was cut by 4 bases, the J end by 2 bases, with 5 bases between. From germline, CDR1 is SQVTM and CDR2 ANQGSEA. CDR3 size: 11 residues. CDR3 coding DNA: TGCAGCGTTGCTGGTCAAGAGACCCAGTACTTC. Its protein is CSVAGQETQYF.

This clonotype was seen a few times. The chain links TRBV11-2 to TRBJ2-7; no firm D call. Trimming took off 2 bases at V and 1 base at J, with 9 bases between the two ends. The CDR3 extends over 14 amino acids. CDR1 is SGHAT, CDR2 FQNNGV, per germline. As DNA, the CDR3 is TGTGCCAGCAGCTTATTGGGCCAGTCCTACGAGCAGTACTTC. Translating gives CASSLLGQSYEQYF. The full variable domain, its missing parts supplied by reference TRBV11-2 and TRBJ2-7, is EAGVAQSPRYKIIEKRQSVAFWCNPISGHATLYWYQQILGQGPKLLIQFQNNGVVDDSQLPKDRFSAERLKGVDSTLKIQPAKLEDSAVYLCASSLLGQSYEQYFGPGTRLTVT.

The gene calls are TRBV20-1 and TRBJ2-1, with 8 bases that match TRBD1. V was clipped by 3 bases and J by 9 bases; unmatched bases: 22. Germline CDR1 reads DFQATT; CDR2 reads SNEGSKA (reference sequence). The CDR3 is 18 residues long. The CDR3 DNA follows: TGCAGTGCTAGGGATCTCGTAAGGAGACAGGGGCTGTTCGGTGAGCAGTTCTTC. Translation: CSARDLVRRQGLFGEQFF.

The V gene is TRBV24-1, the J gene TRBJ2-7, with 9 bases identical to TRBD2. Per the germline V gene, CDR1 is KGHDR and CDR2 is SFDVKD. CDR3 length: 17 amino acids. With 4 bases clipped from V and 4 bases from J, the junction kept 13 bases outside the gene matches. The CDR3 loop reads CATSDPAGGSSRYEQYF. In DNA, the CDR3 is TGTGCCACCAGTGACCCGGCGGGGGGGAGTTCGCGATACGAGCAGTACTTC.

The chain links TRBV20-1 to TRBJ2-7; maybe TRBD1 (6 bases). V was cut by 2 bases and J by 2 bases, with 10 bases left in between. Germline values: CDR1 DFQATT, CDR2 SNEGSKA (reference sequence). This CDR3 region has 13 residues. The CDR3 DNA reads as TGCAGTGCTAGAAGACAGGAAACCTACGAGCAGTACTTC. It is translated as CSARRQETYEQYF.

J is TRBJ2-5 and V is TRBV5-8; TRBD1 is a possible D gene (6 bases). The V end lost 0 bases, the J end lost 6 bases, and 12 bases lay between the germline ends. Per germline, CDR1 SGHTS and CDR2 YDEGEE. The CDR3 sequence is 14 residues long. CDR3 bases: TGTGCCAGCAGCTTGGACAGGGCTGTGAAGACCCAGTACTTC. It encodes CASSLDRAVKTQYF. Full variable domain (rest looked up from reference TRBV5-8 and TRBJ2-5): EAGVTQSPTHLIKTRGQQATLRCSPISGHTSVYWYQQALGLGLQFLLWYDEGEERNRGNFPPRFSGRQFPNYSSELNVNALELEDSALYLCASSLDRAVKTQYFGPGTRLLVL.

The gene calls are TRBV7-8 and TRBJ2-6; D uncertain. The V and J ends lost 5 bases and 0 bases respectively, with 17 bases between them. Germline V lookup: CDR1 SGHVS, CDR2 FQNEAQ. The CDR3 sequence is 18 residues long. This CDR3 is CASSESRMTYSGANVLTF. The CDR3 nucleotides are TGTGCCAGCAGCGAGTCCAGGATGACTTACTCTGGGGCCAACGTCCTGACTTTC.